The clone carrying this TCR beta chain was picked up a small number of times. Its antigen is unknown. Included in the TCR beta cDNA libraries were unique molecular identifiers. Researchers reported around 510,000 cDNA molecules coming from about 1 to 10 million T cells. TCRdb processed the PCR reads anew with MiXCR; each CDR3 protein has one entry. The sample shows 750,000 to 950,000 distinct CDR3 sequences, approximately 53% of them seen only once. The data were obtained in a study of post-analysis software for immune sequencing data. Study information: Some patients lacked subtype; others had relapsing-remitting, secondary progressive or progressive-relapsing disease. The study, taken as a whole, reports: Significantly lower normalized Chao1 diversity was seen in multiple sclerosis patients than in controls. Strong co-clustering by F measure was seen for same-batch samples.

The sequence was obtained from a girl aged 10-17 years with multiple sclerosis. The sample was blood.

CDR3 in amino acids: CSAQPGQVSYEQYF. The CDR3 DNA follows: TGCAGTGCTCAGCCGGGACAGGTATCCTACGAGCAGTACTTC. The chain has TRBV20-1 and TRBJ2-7, with 8 bases lining up with TRBD1. Germline CDR1 DFQATT, CDR2 SNEGSKA (reference sequence). The CDR3 is made up of 14 amino acids. V was clipped by 5 bases and J by 1 base; unmatched bases: 7.